This T cell receptor beta chain stems from a study of T cell responses to AZD1222 COVID-19 vaccine. Concerning this clone: The antigen is not known.

Regarding the study as a whole: A mostly white British donor set with more females was recruited, and clonal diversity was possibly underestimated. The study found vaccine-associated CD4 TCRs spanning spike, dominant at 160-218 and 743-854.

Repertoires were generated with immunoSEQ multiplex PCR, while TCRdb's copy carries only in-frame clones and drops some. Here the sample spans over 110,000 clones, 92% being singletons. Germline CDR1 reads LGHDT; CDR2 reads YNNKEL (reference sequence). The CDR3 is 14 residues long. V was trimmed by 6 bases and J by 5 bases, leaving 13 bases between them. The rearrangement joins TRBV3-1 (or the pseudogene TRBV3-2) to TRBJ1-4, with D maybe TRBD1 (5 bases). This receptor was taken from an adult in good health. The sample consisted of peripheral blood, taken on day 0 of AZD1222 vaccination. The CDR3 nucleotides are TGTGCCAGCAGTCAAAGGGAGGGGAATGAAAAACTGTTTTTT. Its translation: CASSQREGNEKLFF.